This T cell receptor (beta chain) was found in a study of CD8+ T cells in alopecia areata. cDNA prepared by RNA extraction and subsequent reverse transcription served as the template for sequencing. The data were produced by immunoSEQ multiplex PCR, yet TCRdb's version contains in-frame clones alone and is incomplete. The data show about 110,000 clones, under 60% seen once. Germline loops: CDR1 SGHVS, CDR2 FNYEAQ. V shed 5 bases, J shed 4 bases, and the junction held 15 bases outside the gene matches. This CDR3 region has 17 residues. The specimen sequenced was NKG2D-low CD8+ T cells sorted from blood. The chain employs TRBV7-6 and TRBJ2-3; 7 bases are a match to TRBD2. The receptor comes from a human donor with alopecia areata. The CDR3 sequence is CASSRLGLAELPDTQYF. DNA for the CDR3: TGTGCCAGCAGCCGGTTAGGGCTAGCGGAATTACCAGATACGCAGTATTTT.